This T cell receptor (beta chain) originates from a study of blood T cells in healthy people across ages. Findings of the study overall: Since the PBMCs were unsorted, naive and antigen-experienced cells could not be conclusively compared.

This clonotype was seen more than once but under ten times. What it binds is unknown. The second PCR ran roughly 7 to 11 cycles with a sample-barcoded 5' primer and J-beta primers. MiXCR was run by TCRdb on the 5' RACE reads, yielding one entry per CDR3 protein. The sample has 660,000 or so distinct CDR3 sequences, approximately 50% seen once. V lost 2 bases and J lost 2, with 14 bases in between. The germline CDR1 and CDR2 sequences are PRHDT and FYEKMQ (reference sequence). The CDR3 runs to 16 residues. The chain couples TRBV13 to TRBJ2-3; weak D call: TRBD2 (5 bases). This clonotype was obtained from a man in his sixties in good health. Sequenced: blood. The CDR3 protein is CASSLYDTGITDTQYF. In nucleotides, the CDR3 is TGTGCCAGCAGCTTATATGATACGGGGATCACAGATACGCAGTATTTT.